This TCR beta chain was recorded in a study of T cell repertoires in cytomegalovirus infection. Turning to the study itself: Recently described HLA-C-restricted plus well-studied HLA-B-restricted CMV epitopes were used. Carrying CMV and the relevant HLA type showed in public TCR beta signatures. Study findings and constraints: Cumulative public TCR beta family frequency identified carriers of CMV plus the relevant HLA. HLA-C-restricted TCR beta clonotypes specific for CMV led the ex vivo response.

Remarks on this clonotype: The antigen remains undetermined.

TCRdb re-derived calls from the reads in MiXCR, one entry per CDR3 protein. The top ten hold roughly 18% of the sample, which has roughly 730,000 distinct CDR3 sequences, 30% to 35% seen once. This material consisted of cultured PBMCs, taken from culture after CMV antigen stimulation. The receptor was derived from a human donor in good health (CMV status not recorded). Some clones in this sample may be carry-over from other donors' samples.

CDR3 loop: CASSLDQGPSYGYTF. DNA of the CDR3: TGTGCCAGCAGCTTGGACCAAGGTCCGAGCTATGGCTACACCTTC. The V gene is TRBV5-4, the J gene TRBJ1-2; D not resolved. V was trimmed by 0 bases and J by 4 bases, leaving 13 bases between them. The CDR3 has 15 residues. Germline values: CDR1 SGHNT, CDR2 YYREEE (reference sequence).